This T cell receptor beta chain was sequenced in a study of blood T cell repertoires in COVID-19. Sequencing was performed with immunoSEQ multiplex PCR; in TCRdb, only in-frame clones are kept and a portion is missing. The repertoire holds under 250,000 clones, with roughly four fifths as singletons. Sequenced: peripheral blood. This TCR was recovered from a woman in her sixties or seventies with acute or convalescent COVID-19.

CDR3 nucleotide sequence: TGTGCCATCAGTGAGTTCGACAGGCAAACCCCCTATGGCTACACCTTC. As protein: CAISEFDRQTPYGYTF. J is TRBJ1-2 and V is TRBV10-3, with TRBD1 as a possible D gene (6 bases). This CDR3 has 16 residues. The V end lost 1 base, the J end lost 4 bases, and 16 bases lay between the germline ends. Germline V lookup: CDR1 ENHRY, CDR2 SYGVKD.